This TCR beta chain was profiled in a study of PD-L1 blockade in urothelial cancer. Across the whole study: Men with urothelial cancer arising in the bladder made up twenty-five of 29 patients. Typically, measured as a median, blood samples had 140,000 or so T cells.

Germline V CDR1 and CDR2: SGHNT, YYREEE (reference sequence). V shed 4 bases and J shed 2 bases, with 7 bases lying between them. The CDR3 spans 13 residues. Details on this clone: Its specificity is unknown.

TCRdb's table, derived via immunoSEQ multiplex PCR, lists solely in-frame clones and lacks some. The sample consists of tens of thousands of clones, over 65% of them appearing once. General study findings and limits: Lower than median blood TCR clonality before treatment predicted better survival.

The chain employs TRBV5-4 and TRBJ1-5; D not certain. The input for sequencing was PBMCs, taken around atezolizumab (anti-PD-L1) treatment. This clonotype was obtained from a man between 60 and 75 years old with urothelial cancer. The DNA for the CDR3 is TGTGCCAGCAGCGACGGGGGCAATCAGCCCCAGCATTTT. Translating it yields CASSDGGNQPQHF.